This is a list of T cell receptor beta chains from one sample in a study of T cells after yellow fever vaccination. TCRdb ran MiXCR on the 5' RACE reads and lists one entry per CDR3 protein. The table lists about 580,000 distinct CDR3 sequences, about 15% of them singletons. The sample was PBMCs, taken around 5 days after the first yellow fever vaccination. The receptors shown here come from a young man who received the YFV17D yellow fever vaccine. Both conserved end residues are part of each CDR3. A D gene is named only where the DNA matches it firmly. Not every row has a clone size; where given, it reads once, few, many or a size class.

CDR3 protein	CDR3 DNA	D gene	clone size	V gene	J gene
CASSGASYSTDTQYF	TGTGCCAGCAGCGGGGCGTCCTATAGCACAGATACGCAGTATTTT	-	-	TRBV9	TRBJ2-3
CASSQGGVEQFF	TGTGCCAGCAGCCAAGGGGGTGTTGAGCAGTTCTTC	-	-	TRBV4-2	TRBJ2-1
CAAIAGGPQSTDTQYF	TGTGCCGCCATAGCGGGGGGCCCCCAAAGCACAGATACGCAGTATTTT	TRBD2	few	TRBV28	TRBJ2-3
CASSLSTSPGNGYTF	TGTGCCAGCTCACTGTCCACGTCTCCGGGTAATGGCTACACCTTC	-	few	TRBV18	TRBJ1-2
CASSGPPSGNQETQYF	TGCGCCAGCAGTGGGCCCCCGAGCGGGAACCAAGAGACCCAGTACTTC	TRBD2	once	TRBV10-2	TRBJ2-5
CAISERGTQETQYF	TGTGCCATCAGTGAGCGTGGGACTCAAGAGACCCAGTACTTC	-	-	TRBV10-3	TRBJ2-5
CASGSRTGGLAEAFF	TGTGCTAGTGGCAGTCGTACAGGGGGCCTGGCTGAAGCTTTCTTT	TRBD1	-	TRBV12-5	TRBJ1-1
CASSSGSHLTDTQYF	TGTGCCAGCAGCTCCGGGTCCCATCTAACAGATACGCAGTATTTT	-	-	TRBV7-3	TRBJ2-3
CATALSTEGEAFF	TGTGCCACAGCTTTATCGACGGAGGGTGAAGCTTTCTTT	-	-	TRBV10-3	TRBJ1-1
CASSPTLESGAEAFF	TGTGCCAGCAGCCCAACCCTTGAGAGTGGGGCTGAAGCTTTCTTT	-	few	TRBV7-2	TRBJ1-1
CATSSRTGARNTIYF	TGTGCCACCAGCAGCCGAACAGGTGCTCGAAACACCATATATTTT	-	few	TRBV15	TRBJ1-3
CASRPGQLYNQPQHF	TGTGCCAGCAGACCTGGACAGTTATACAATCAGCCCCAGCATTTT	-	-	TRBV6-2/TRBV6-3	TRBJ1-5
CASSTSGLRYNEQFF	TGTGCCAGCAGTACCTCAGGGTTACGTTACAATGAGCAGTTCTTC	-	-	TRBV3-1	TRBJ2-1
CASSGWGGAFSGANVLTF	TGCGCCAGCAGCGGTTGGGGAGGGGCCTTCTCTGGGGCCAACGTCCTGACTTTC	TRBD2	few	TRBV5-1	TRBJ2-6
CASSPETGAGTGELFF	TGCGCCAGCAGCCCTGAGACAGGGGCAGGCACCGGGGAGCTGTTTTTT	TRBD1	few	TRBV5-1	TRBJ2-2
CASSLWNFDTQYF	TGTGCCAGCAGTTTATGGAACTTCGATACGCAGTATTTT	-	-	TRBV27	TRBJ2-3
CASRGSTQNTEAFF	TGTGCCAGTAGAGGATCAACACAGAACACTGAAGCTTTCTTT	-	-	TRBV19	TRBJ1-1
CASSYQGRRDSPLHF	TGTGCCAGCAGTTACCAGGGACGCAGGGATTCACCCCTCCACTTT	-	few	TRBV6-5	TRBJ1-6
CASSPATSGGGEGTDTQYF	TGCGCCAGCAGCCCAGCCACTAGCGGGGGGGGTGAGGGCACAGATACGCAGTATTTT	TRBD2	few	TRBV4-3	TRBJ2-3
CSAREVTNSPLHF	TGCAGTGCTAGAGAGGTTACCAATTCACCCCTCCACTTT	-	-	TRBV20-1	TRBJ1-6
CASRQGAENTEAFF	TGTGCCAGCAGACAGGGGGCGGAGAACACTGAAGCTTTCTTT	TRBD1	-	TRBV6-1	TRBJ1-1
CASSQGGVSTEAFF	TGTGCCAGCAGCCAAGGTGGGGTCAGCACTGAAGCTTTCTTT	-	-	TRBV7-9	TRBJ1-1
CSAPGTGNTGELFF	TGCAGTGCTCCCGGGACGGGGAACACCGGGGAGCTGTTTTTT	-	few	TRBV20-1	TRBJ2-2
CASSSGLAAYTGELFF	TGTGCCAGCAGCTCGGGACTAGCGGCTTACACCGGGGAGCTGTTTTTT	TRBD2	-	TRBV7-9	TRBJ2-2
CASRSGLGPQYF	TGTGCCAGCAGAAGCGGACTCGGTCCGCAGTATTTT	-	-	TRBV7-9	TRBJ2-3
CASSAQGRNQPQHF	TGTGCCAGCAGCGCCCAGGGCCGCAATCAGCCCCAGCATTTT	-	-	TRBV7-2	TRBJ1-5
CASTARDRANRGYTF	TGTGCCAGTACAGCCAGGGACAGGGCTAATCGGGGCTACACCTTC	TRBD1	-	TRBV19	TRBJ1-2
CASSYRTSGANVLTF	TGTGCCAGCAGCTACAGGACCTCTGGGGCCAACGTCCTGACTTTC	-	-	TRBV11-2	TRBJ2-6
CASSLTGDGNQPQHF	TGTGCCAGCAGCTTAACGGGCGATGGCAATCAGCCCCAGCATTTT	-	-	TRBV7-2	TRBJ1-5
CVSWELFF	TGTGTCTCCTGGGAGCTGTTTTTT	-	-	TRBV3-1	TRBJ2-2
CASSLAGGLITDTQYF	TGTGCCAGCAGCTTAGCGGGGGGTCTAATCACAGATACGCAGTATTTT	-	few	TRBV7-2	TRBJ2-3
CASSLARRAGYTDTQYF	TGCGCCAGCAGCTTGGCCAGGAGGGCCGGGTATACAGATACGCAGTATTTT	-	-	TRBV5-1	TRBJ2-3
CASSHRNTDTQYF	TGTGCCAGCAGTCACAGGAACACAGATACGCAGTATTTT	-	-	TRBV12-3/TRBV12-4	TRBJ2-3
CASSSEGSPDTQYF	TGCGCCAGCAGCTCCGAGGGTAGCCCAGATACGCAGTATTTT	-	-	TRBV5-1	TRBJ2-3
CASSHGLAGGPDFQETQYF	TGTGCCAGTAGTCACGGACTAGCGGGGGGGCCTGACTTTCAAGAGACCCAGTACTTC	TRBD2	few	TRBV19	TRBJ2-5
CASSLRDRTVGGNQPQHF	TGTGCCAGCAGTTTACGGGACAGGACGGTTGGGGGGAATCAGCCCCAGCATTTT	TRBD1	-	TRBV27	TRBJ1-5
CASSQVGSSGELFF	TGCGCCAGCAGCCAAGTCGGGTCCTCCGGGGAGCTGTTTTTT	-	-	TRBV4-1	TRBJ2-2
CASSGGRGLAFF	TGTGCCAGCAGTGGGGGAAGAGGGTTAGCTTTCTTT	-	-	TRBV25-1	TRBJ1-1
CASSQIQDTQYF	TGTGCCAGCTCCCAGATTCAAGATACGCAGTATTTT	-	-	TRBV18	TRBJ2-3
CASSPGGLGTEAFF	TGTGCCAGCAGCCCGGGGGGGCTGGGGACTGAAGCTTTCTTT	-	few	TRBV6-1	TRBJ1-1
CASSWGGGVVSEQFF	TGTGCCAGCAGCTGGGGGGGTGGGGTTGTTAGTGAGCAGTTCTTC	TRBD2	-	TRBV5-6	TRBJ2-1
CASSKDQQGASYDQYF	TGTGCCAGCAGCAAAGATCAGCAGGGGGCTTCCTACGATCAGTACTTC	-	-	TRBV21-1	TRBJ2-7
CASTKTRNLNNEQFF	TGTGCCAGCACCAAAACTAGAAACCTGAACAATGAGCAGTTCTTC	-	few	TRBV6-2/TRBV6-3	TRBJ2-1
CASTGGYRAYSEQFF	TGTGCCAGTACCGGGGGGTACCGGGCCTACAGTGAGCAGTTCTTC	TRBD2	-	TRBV19	TRBJ2-1